One TCR beta chain is described in this entry. This specimen belongs to a study of blood T cell repertoires in COVID-19. Study context: There were acute and convalescent COVID-19 samples, and they came from the United States, Italy and Spain. Sources were T cells, B-cell-depleted T cells, or PBMCs; the material itself was cDNA or gDNA.

In the original processing: Amplifying reference gene primers gave estimates of nucleated cell counts. The assay was immunoSEQ multiplex PCR, and TCRdb's table has in-frame clones only and misses some. V and J calls and clone size are those listed in that table; D and trimming were worked out from the DNA. The sample lists about 80,000 clones; approximately 82% were seen once. This clonotype was sampled from a man older than 75 with active or convalescent COVID-19. Source material: peripheral blood.

In DNA, the CDR3 is TGTGCCATAGCGACAGGAGCGAACACTGAAGCTTTCTTT. Protein product: CAIATGANTEAFF. The rearrangement links TRBV10-3 to TRBJ1-1; perhaps TRBD1 as D (6 bases). Looked up from germline, CDR1 is ENHRY and CDR2 is SYGVKD. The V end lost 9 bases, the J end lost 1 base, and 12 bases lay between the germline ends. This CDR3 is 13 amino acids long.